These T cell receptor beta chains were read from a single sample in a study of Ad26.COV2.S vaccination and SARS-CoV-2 variants. The table came from immunoSEQ multiplex PCR; TCRdb's copy has only in-frame clones and leaves some out. In the table there are 380,000 or so clones, roughly nine tenths of which are singletons. Sample: peripheral blood, taken in a trial of Ad26.COV2.S vaccine versus placebo. These receptors came from a person between 18 and 60 years old who received the Ad26.COV2.S COVID-19 vaccine or a placebo. Each CDR3 is given with its conserved first and last residue. Each record gives: D gene, J gene, clone size, V gene, CDR3 DNA, CDR3 protein. A D gene is named only where the DNA matches it firmly. Where a row states a size, it is once, few, many or the class of an expanded clone; other rows omit it.

>-|TRBJ1-4|-|TRBV27
TGTGCCAGCAGTTTATATGACAGATCTAATGAAAAACTGTTTTTT
CASSLYDRSNEKLFF
>TRBD1|TRBJ1-1|-|TRBV6-1
TGTGCCAGCAGGACGGCCGGGACAGATATTGAAGCTTTCTTT
CASRTAGTDIEAFF
>-|TRBJ1-1|-|TRBV6-5
TGTGCCAGCAGTTATGTTAGGTTGGGGAACACTGAAGCTTTCTTT
CASSYVRLGNTEAFF
>-|TRBJ1-2|-|TRBV5-8
TGTGCCAGCAGCTTTCCTGGGGTTCGTGGCTACACCTTC
CASSFPGVRGYTF
>-|TRBJ2-7|-|TRBV7-2
TGTGCCAGCAGCTTAGGGGTGAGGGGGGACGAGCAGTACTTC
CASSLGVRGDEQYF
>-|TRBJ2-3|-|TRBV15
TGTGCCACCAGCAGAGCAGGAGGGTTGGCAGATACGCAGTATTTT
CATSRAGGLADTQYF
>TRBD2|TRBJ2-1|-|TRBV7-3
TGTGCCAGCAGCTTATACACGGGGGGTTTCAATGAGCAGTTCTTC
CASSLYTGGFNEQFF
>-|TRBJ2-2|-|TRBV7-3
TGTGCCAGCAGCTCCAGTACCGGGGAGCTGTTTTTT
CASSSSTGELFF
>-|TRBJ1-2|-|TRBV2
TGTGCCAGCAGTGAGATTTCTAGCGGCGGCTACACCTTC
CASSEISSGGYTF
>-|TRBJ2-3|-|TRBV5-1
TGCGCCAGCAGCTTGGTGGGTTTCGGCACAGATACGCAGTATTTT
CASSLVGFGTDTQYF
>TRBD1|TRBJ1-2|once|TRBV9
TGTGCCAGCAGCCCCCGACAGGGAACGGGCTATGGCTACACCTTC
CASSPRQGTGYGYTF
>-|TRBJ2-2|-|TRBV2
TGTGCCAGCAGTGAAAGGGGCAGGGTGAACACCGGGGAGCTGTTTTTT
CASSERGRVNTGELFF
>-|TRBJ2-2|-|TRBV10-3
TGTGCCATCAGCGGAACAGGCCCGAGCACCGGGGAGCTGTTTTTT
CAISGTGPSTGELFF
>TRBD2|TRBJ2-1|-|TRBV7-9
TGTGCCAGCAGCTTAGTATTCCAGCGGGGGATCAATGAGCAGTTCTTC
CASSLVFQRGINEQFF
>-|TRBJ2-3|-|TRBV19
TGTGCCAGTAGTCTTTCAGTAGTCACAGATACGCAGTATTTT
CASSLSVVTDTQYF
>-|TRBJ2-7|-|TRBV25-1
TGTGCCAGCAGTGAGTTAAGCTCCTACGAGCAATACTTC
CASSELSSYEQYF
>-|TRBJ1-2|-|TRBV7-3
TGTGCCAGCAGCTTAACGCCGGGGGAAGGAGGTGGCTACACCTTC
CASSLTPGEGGGYTF
>-|TRBJ2-7|-|TRBV5-4
TGTGCCAGCAGCTTGGGAGGTTCCACCTACGAGCAGTACTTC
CASSLGGSTYEQYF
>TRBD1|TRBJ1-4|-|TRBV7-9
TGTGCCAGCAGCTTGCCCGGTGACAGGGGGCATGAAAAACTGTTTTTT
CASSLPGDRGHEKLFF
>TRBD1|TRBJ1-3|few|TRBV29-1
TGCAGCGTTGATTCCAAGGGGGCTACTGGAAACACCATATATTTT
CSVDSKGATGNTIYF
>-|TRBJ2-2|-|TRBV19
TGTGCCAGTAAAAGAGGGACCCAGAACACCGGGGAGCTGTTTTTT
CASKRGTQNTGELFF
>-|TRBJ1-2|-|TRBV28
TGTGCCAGCAGACAAGCCGGCGGCTGGTCCTATGGCTACACCTTC
CASRQAGGWSYGYTF
>-|TRBJ1-2|-|TRBV28
TGTGCCAGCAGTTTTGGGGGGGCAAGACCCTATGGCTACACCTTC
CASSFGGARPYGYTF
>-|TRBJ2-1|-|TRBV5-1
TGCGCCAGCAGCTTTCTGTATGAGCAGTTCTTC
CASSFLYEQFF
>TRBD1|TRBJ2-6|-|TRBV2
TGTGCCAGCAGAGGGGGCAGGGTCTCTGGGGCCAACGTCCTGACTTTC
CASRGGRVSGANVLTF
>-|TRBJ1-1|-|TRBV11-3
TGTGCCAGCAGCTTAGATTCGGACACTGAAGCTTTCTTT
CASSLDSDTEAFF
>-|TRBJ2-7|-|TRBV5-1
TGCGCCAGCAGCGTCTTGGACGGTACCTACGAGCAGTACTTC
CASSVLDGTYEQYF
>-|TRBJ2-7|-|TRBV6-5
TGTGCCAGCACCAAGGGGACATATTCTTACGAGCAGTACTTC
CASTKGTYSYEQYF
>TRBD1|TRBJ2-2|once|TRBV3-1/TRBV3-2
TGTGCCAGCAGCCTGGGACAGATGAACACCGGGGAGCTGTTTTTT
CASSLGQMNTGELFF
>-|TRBJ2-1|-|TRBV6-2/TRBV6-3
TGTGCCAGCAGTTACTTTAGGGACAATGAGCAGTTCTTC
CASSYFRDNEQFF
>-|TRBJ1-2|-|TRBV4-1
TGCGCCAGCAGCCAAGGAGCTTTCTATGGCTACACCTTC
CASSQGAFYGYTF
>TRBD1|TRBJ2-7|-|TRBV6-2/TRBV6-3
TGTGCCAGCAGCCCTGGCCCGACAGGGGAGCAGTACTTC
CASSPGPTGEQYF
>-|TRBJ1-4|-|TRBV28
TGTGCCAGCAGTTTACATGGGGTCGGAATCACTAATGAAAAACTGTTTTTT
CASSLHGVGITNEKLFF
>-|TRBJ2-1|-|TRBV7-9
TGTGCCAGCAGTGCCGTGTGGGGTGAAAATGAGCAGTTCTTC
CASSAVWGENEQFF
>-|TRBJ2-3|-|TRBV11-3
TGTGCCAGCAGCTTAGGTCGGGGCCAGTCCACAGATACGCAGTATTTT
CASSLGRGQSTDTQYF
>TRBD2|TRBJ2-1|-|TRBV7-9
TGTGCCAGCAGCTTAGTAGCTAGCGGGACGATTCGCAATGAGCAGTTCTTC
CASSLVASGTIRNEQFF
>-|TRBJ1-2|-|TRBV28
TGTGCCAGCAGTTTACGGATCAGCACTAACTATGGCTACACCTTC
CASSLRISTNYGYTF
>-|TRBJ2-7|-|TRBV12-3/TRBV12-4
TGTGCCAGCAGTTCCCGACAGGACTACGAGCAGTACTTC
CASSSRQDYEQYF
>-|TRBJ2-2|-|TRBV27
TGTGCCAGCAGTCCCCGCAATGGGAACACCGGGGAGCTGTTTTTT
CASSPRNGNTGELFF
>-|TRBJ2-2|few|TRBV3-1/TRBV3-2
TGTGCCAGCACCTACCTAGGGCCAAACACCGGGGAGCTGTTTTTT
CASTYLGPNTGELFF
>-|TRBJ1-1|-|TRBV19
TGTGCCAGTAGTATTGACAGCGGGAACACTGAAGCTTTCTTT
CASSIDSGNTEAFF
>-|TRBJ2-3|-|TRBV4-3
TGCGCCAGCAGCCAAGATCTTGGGGCTACCGGTGATACGCAGTATTTT
CASSQDLGATGDTQYF
>-|TRBJ1-1|-|TRBV5-1
TGCGCCAGCAGCTTTTCAGGATTGAACACTGAAGCTTTCTTT
CASSFSGLNTEAFF
>-|TRBJ1-2|-|TRBV19
TGTGCCAGTAGGGGCGGCGAAACGCGAACCTATGGCTACACCTTC
CASRGGETRTYGYTF
>-|TRBJ1-2|-|TRBV19
TGTGCCAGTAGTATAGAGGTAGGGCGGCTAAATGGCTACACCTTC
CASSIEVGRLNGYTF
>-|TRBJ2-3|-|TRBV5-1
TGCGCCAGCAGCTTGCAGGCAGGGTTTTCAGATACGCAGTATTTT
CASSLQAGFSDTQYF
>-|TRBJ2-3|-|TRBV3-1/TRBV3-2
TGTGCCAGCAGCCAAGAGGTCGGGCCCACAGATACGCAGTATTTT
CASSQEVGPTDTQYF
>-|TRBJ2-1|-|TRBV7-3
TGTGCCAGCAGCTTATTATGGGGGAGTCACTACAATGAGCAGTTCTTC
CASSLLWGSHYNEQFF
>-|TRBJ2-3|-|TRBV9
TGTGCCAGCGCCCACCCCACAGATACGCAGTATTTT
CASAHPTDTQYF
>-|TRBJ2-7|-|TRBV14
TGTGCCAGCAGCCAAGATTGGGGCTACGAGCAGTACTTC
CASSQDWGYEQYF
>TRBD1|TRBJ2-7|-|TRBV15
TGTGCCACCAGCAGAGACGACAGGGGGCTGTACGAGCAGTACTTC
CATSRDDRGLYEQYF
>TRBD2|TRBJ2-1|-|TRBV28
TGTGCCAGCAGTCCCATAAGCGGGAGTGGCGAGCAGTTCTTC
CASSPISGSGEQFF
>-|TRBJ2-2|-|TRBV19
TGTGCCAGTAGTATAGGCGCTAGCGTCTACACCGGGGAGCTGTTTTTT
CASSIGASVYTGELFF
>TRBD1|TRBJ1-5|-|TRBV18
TGTGCCAGCTCACGAGACAGGGATCAGCCCCAGCATTTT
CASSRDRDQPQHF
>TRBD2|TRBJ2-2|-|TRBV6-5
TGTGCCCTATCGGGACTAGCGGGTATCGGGGAGCTGTTTTTT
CALSGLAGIGELFF